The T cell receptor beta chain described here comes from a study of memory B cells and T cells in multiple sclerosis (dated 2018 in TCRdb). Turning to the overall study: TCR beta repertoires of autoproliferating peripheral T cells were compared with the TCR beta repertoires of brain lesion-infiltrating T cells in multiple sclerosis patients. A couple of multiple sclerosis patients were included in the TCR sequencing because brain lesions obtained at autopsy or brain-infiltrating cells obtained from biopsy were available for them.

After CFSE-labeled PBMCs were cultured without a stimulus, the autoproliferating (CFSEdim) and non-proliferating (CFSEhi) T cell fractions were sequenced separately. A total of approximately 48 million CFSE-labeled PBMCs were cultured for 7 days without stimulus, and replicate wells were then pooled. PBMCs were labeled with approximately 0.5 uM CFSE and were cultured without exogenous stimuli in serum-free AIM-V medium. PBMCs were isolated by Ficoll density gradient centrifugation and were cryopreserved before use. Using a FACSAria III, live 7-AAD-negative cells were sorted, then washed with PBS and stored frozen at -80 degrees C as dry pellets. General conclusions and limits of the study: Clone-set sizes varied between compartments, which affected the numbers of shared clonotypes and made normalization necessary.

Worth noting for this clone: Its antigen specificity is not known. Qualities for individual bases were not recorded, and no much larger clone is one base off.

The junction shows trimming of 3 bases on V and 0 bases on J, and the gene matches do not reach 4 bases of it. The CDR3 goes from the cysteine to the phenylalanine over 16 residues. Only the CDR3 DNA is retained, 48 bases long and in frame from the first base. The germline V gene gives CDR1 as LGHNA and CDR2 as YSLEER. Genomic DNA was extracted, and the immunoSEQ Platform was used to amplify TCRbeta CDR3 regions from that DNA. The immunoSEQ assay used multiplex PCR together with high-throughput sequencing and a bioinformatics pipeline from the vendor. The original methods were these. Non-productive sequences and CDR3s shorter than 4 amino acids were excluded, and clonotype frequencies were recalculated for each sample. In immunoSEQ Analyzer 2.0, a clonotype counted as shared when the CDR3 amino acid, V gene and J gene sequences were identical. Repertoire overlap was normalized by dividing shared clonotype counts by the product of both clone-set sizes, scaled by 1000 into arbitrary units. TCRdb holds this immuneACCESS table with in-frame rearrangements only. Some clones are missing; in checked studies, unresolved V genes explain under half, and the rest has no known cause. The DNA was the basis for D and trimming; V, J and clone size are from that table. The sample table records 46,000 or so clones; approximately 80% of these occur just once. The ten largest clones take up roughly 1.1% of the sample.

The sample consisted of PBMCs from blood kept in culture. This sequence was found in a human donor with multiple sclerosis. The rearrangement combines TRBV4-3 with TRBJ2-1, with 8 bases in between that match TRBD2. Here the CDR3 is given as CASSQGSGDSYNEQFF. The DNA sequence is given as TGCGCCAGCAGCCAGGGTAGCGGGGACTCCTACAATGAGCAGTTCTTC.